The clone carrying this T cell receptor (beta chain) was recorded at least ten times. What it binds is not known. Among the patients, aged 18 to 65, hyperthyroidism was newly diagnosed and had lasted under 2 months. These data belong to a study of T cells in Graves' hyperthyroidism and ophthalmopathy. Study conclusions and caveats: Researchers found most expanded thyroid clonotypes above 0.001 in blood as well.

TCR beta CDR3 regions were amplified from RNA. Carried out on the TCR CDR3, a first-round RT-PCR used the HTBI primer set. TCRdb independently ran MiXCR on the multiplex PCR reads; one entry per CDR3 protein. The repertoire holds fewer than 200,000 distinct CDR3 sequences, with around 15% as singletons. The receptor was derived from a woman in her forties or fifties with Graves' hyperthyroidism. Sequencing used blood.

The CDR3 reads CASKGGVRRDNQPQHF. The CDR3, as DNA: TGTGCCAGCAAGGGTGGAGTTAGGAGGGACAATCAGCCCCAGCATTTT. V is TRBV6-2 or TRBV6-3 and J is TRBJ1-5; no definite D call. Trimming took off 7 bases at V and 3 bases at J, with 19 bases between the two ends. From germline, CDR1 is MNHEY and CDR2 SVGEGT. This CDR3 is built from 16 residues.